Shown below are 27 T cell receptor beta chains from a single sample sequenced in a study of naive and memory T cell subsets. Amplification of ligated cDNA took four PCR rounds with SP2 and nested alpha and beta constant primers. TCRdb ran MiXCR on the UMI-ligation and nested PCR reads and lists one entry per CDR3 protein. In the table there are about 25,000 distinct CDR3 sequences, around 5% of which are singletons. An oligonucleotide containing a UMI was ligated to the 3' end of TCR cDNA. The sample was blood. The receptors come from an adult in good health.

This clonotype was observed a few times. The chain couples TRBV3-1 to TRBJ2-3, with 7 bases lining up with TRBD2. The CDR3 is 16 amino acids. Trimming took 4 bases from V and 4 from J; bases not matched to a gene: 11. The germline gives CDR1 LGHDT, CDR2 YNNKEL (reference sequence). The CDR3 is CASSPPRGESPDTQYF. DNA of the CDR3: TGTGCCAGCAGCCCTCCCCGGGGGGAGTCTCCAGATACGCAGTATTTT.

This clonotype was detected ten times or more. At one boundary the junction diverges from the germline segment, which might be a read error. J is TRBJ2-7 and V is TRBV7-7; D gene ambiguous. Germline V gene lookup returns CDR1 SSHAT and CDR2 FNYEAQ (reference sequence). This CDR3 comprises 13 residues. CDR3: CASSLAPSSEQYF. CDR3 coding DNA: TGTGCTAGCAGCTTGGCCCCCAGCTCCGAGCAGTACTTC.

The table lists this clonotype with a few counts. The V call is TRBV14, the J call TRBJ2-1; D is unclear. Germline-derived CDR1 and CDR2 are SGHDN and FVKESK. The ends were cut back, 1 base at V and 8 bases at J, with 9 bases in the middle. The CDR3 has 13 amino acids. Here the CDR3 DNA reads TGTGCCAGCAGCCAAGTTCTTTTCGATGAGCAGTTCTTC. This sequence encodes CASSQVLFDEQFF.

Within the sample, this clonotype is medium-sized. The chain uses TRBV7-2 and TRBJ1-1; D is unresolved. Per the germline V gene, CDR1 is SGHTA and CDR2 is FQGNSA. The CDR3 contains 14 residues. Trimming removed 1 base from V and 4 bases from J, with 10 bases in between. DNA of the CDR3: TGTGCCAGCAGCTTAGGGTCCAGAACCACTGAAGCTTTCTTT. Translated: CASSLGSRTTEAFF.

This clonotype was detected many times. The CDR3, as DNA: TGTGCCTGGTCCAGCGGGAGTTTCAATGAGCAGTTCTTC. Amino acids: CAWSSGSFNEQFF. The rearrangement uses TRBV19 and TRBJ2-1; 8 nucleotides match TRBD2. This CDR3 contains 13 residues. Per the germline V gene, CDR1 is LNHDA and CDR2 is SQIVND (reference sequence). The junction had 9 bases not matched to a gene; V was cut back by 11 bases and J by 6 bases.

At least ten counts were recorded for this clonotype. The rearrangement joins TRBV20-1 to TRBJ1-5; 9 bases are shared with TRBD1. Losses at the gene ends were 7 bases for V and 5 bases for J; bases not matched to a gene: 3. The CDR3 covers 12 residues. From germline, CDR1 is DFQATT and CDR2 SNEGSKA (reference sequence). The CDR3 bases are TGCAGTGTTACAGGGGGCGATCAGCCCCAGCATTTT. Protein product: CSVTGGDQPQHF.

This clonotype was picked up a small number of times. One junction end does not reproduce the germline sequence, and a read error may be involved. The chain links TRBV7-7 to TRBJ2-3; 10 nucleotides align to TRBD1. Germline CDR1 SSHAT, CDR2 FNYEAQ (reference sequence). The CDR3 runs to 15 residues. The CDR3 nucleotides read TGTGCTAGCAGCTCCGGGACAGGGGTTTCAGATACGCAGTATTTT. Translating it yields CASSSGTGVSDTQYF.

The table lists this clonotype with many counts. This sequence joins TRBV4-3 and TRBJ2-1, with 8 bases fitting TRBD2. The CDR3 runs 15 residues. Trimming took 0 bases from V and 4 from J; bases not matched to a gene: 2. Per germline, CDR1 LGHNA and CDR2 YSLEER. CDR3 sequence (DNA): TGCGCCAGCAGCCAAGAACTAGCGGAATACAATGAGCAGTTCTTC. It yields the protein CASSQELAEYNEQFF.

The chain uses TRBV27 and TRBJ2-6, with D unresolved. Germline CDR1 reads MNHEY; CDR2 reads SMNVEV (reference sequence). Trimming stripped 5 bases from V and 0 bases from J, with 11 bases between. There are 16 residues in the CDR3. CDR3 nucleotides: TGTGCCAGCAGTCCGCCATGGCCCTCTGGGGCCAACGTCCTGACTTTC. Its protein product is CASSPPWPSGANVLTF.

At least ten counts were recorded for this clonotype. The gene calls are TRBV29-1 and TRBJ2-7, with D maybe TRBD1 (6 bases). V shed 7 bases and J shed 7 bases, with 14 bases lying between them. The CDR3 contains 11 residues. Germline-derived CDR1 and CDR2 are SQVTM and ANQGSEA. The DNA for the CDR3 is TGCAGCGCAGGGGACCGCCTGGAGCAGTACTTC. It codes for CSAGDRLEQYF.

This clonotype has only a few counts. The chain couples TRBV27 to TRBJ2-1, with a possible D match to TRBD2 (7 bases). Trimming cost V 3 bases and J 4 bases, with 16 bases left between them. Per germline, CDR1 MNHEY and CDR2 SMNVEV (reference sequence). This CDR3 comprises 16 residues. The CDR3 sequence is CASSFTGAGAYNEQFF. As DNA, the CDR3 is TGTGCCAGCAGTTTCACGGGGGCGGGAGCTTACAATGAGCAGTTCTTC.

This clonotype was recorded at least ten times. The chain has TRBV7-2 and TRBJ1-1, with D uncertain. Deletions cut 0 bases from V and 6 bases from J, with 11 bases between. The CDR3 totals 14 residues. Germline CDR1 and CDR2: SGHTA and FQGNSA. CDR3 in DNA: TGTGCCAGCAGCTTAGCTCGGCAGTCTTCTGAAGCTTTCTTT. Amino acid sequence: CASSLARQSSEAFF.

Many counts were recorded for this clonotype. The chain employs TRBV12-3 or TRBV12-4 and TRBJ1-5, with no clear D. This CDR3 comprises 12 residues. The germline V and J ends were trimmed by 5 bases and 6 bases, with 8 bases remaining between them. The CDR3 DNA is TGTGCCAGCAGTCCCGGTACTCAGCCCCAGCATTTT. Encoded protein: CASSPGTQPQHF.

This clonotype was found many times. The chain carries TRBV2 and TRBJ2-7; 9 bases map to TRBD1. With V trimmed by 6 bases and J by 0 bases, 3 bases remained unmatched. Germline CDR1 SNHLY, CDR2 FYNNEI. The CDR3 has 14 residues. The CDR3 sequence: CASRGQGSSYEQYF. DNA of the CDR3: TGTGCCAGCAGGGGACAGGGCAGCTCCTACGAGCAGTACTTC.

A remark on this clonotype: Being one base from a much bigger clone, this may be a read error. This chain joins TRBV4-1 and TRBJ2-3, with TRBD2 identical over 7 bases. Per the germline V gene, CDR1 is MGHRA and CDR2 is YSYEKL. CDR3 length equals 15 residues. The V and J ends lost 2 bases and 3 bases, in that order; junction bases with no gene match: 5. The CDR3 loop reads CASSQPERGTDTQYF. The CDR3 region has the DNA TGCGCCAGCAGCCAACCGGAGCGGGGAACAGATACGCAGTATTTT.

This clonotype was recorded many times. For the CDR3, the DNA is TGCAGTGCTAGAGAACTAGCGGGAGTAGTCTCCCCCTACAATGAGCAGTTCTTC. It yields the protein CSARELAGVVSPYNEQFF. This chain connects TRBV20-1 to TRBJ2-1; 11 bases fit TRBD2. The V segment lost 0 bases and the J segment 2 bases; nucleotides outside the gene matches: 9. The CDR3 totals 18 residues. The germline V gene has CDR1 DFQATT and CDR2 SNEGSKA (reference sequence).

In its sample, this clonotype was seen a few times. This CDR3 reads CSALRTDAYEQYF. The CDR3 nucleotides read TGCAGTGCTCTCAGGACGGACGCCTACGAGCAGTACTTC. The chain recombines TRBV20-1 with TRBJ2-7; D is uncertain. CDR1 is DFQATT and CDR2 is SNEGSKA in the germline V gene (reference sequence). Trimming took 5 bases from V and 2 from J, leaving 13 bases between them. The CDR3 runs 13 residues.

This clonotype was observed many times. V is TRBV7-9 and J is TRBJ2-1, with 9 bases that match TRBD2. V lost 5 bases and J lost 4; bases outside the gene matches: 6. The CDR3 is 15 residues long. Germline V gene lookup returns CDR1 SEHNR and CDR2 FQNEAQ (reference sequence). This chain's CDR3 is CASSRGLAAYNEQFF. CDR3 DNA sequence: TGTGCCAGCAGCCGGGGACTAGCAGCTTACAATGAGCAGTTCTTC.

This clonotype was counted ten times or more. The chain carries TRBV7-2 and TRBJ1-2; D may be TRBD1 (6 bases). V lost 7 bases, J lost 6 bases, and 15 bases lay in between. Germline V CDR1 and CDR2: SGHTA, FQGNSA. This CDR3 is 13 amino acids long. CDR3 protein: CASNLQGIDGYTF. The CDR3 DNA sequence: TGTGCCAGCAACCTACAGGGAATAGATGGCTACACCTTC.

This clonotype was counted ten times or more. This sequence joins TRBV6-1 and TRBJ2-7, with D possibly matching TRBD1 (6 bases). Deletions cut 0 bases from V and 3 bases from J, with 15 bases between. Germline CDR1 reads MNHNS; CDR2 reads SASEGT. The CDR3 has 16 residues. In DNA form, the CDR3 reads TGTGCCAGCAGTGAAGCGCAAATTCTGGACAGCTACGAGCAGTACTTC. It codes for CASSEAQILDSYEQYF.

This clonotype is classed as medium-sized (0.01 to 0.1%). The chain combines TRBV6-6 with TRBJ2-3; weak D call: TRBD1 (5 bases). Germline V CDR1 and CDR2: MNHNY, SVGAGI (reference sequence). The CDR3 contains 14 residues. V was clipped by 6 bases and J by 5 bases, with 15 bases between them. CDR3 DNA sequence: TGTGCCAGCAGCCCACGAAGGGGCAGAGATACGCAGTATTTT. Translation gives CASSPRRGRDTQYF.

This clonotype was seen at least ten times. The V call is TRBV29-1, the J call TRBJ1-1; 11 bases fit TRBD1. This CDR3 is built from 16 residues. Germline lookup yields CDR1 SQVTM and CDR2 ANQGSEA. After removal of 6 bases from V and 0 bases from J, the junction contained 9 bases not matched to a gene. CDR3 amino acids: CSVSGTGGNLNTEAFF. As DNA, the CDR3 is TGCAGCGTATCCGGGACAGGGGGAAACTTGAACACTGAAGCTTTCTTT.

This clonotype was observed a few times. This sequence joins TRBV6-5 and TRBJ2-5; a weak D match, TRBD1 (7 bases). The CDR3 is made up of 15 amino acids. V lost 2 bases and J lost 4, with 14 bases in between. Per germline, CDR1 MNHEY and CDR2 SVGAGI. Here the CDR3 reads CASSYGRGVRETQYF. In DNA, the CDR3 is TGTGCCAGCAGTTACGGCAGGGGGGTTCGAGAGACCCAGTACTTC.

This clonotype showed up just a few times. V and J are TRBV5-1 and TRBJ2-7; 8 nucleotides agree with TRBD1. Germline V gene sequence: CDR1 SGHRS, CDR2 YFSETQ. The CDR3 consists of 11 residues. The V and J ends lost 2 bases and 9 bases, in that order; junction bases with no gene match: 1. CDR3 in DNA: TGCGCCAGCAGCTTTGGACAGGGGCAGTACTTC. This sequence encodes CASSFGQGQYF.

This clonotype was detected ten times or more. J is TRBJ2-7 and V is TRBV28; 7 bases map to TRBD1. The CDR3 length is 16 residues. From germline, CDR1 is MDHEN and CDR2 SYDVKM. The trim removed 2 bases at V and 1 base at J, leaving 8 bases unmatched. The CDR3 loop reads CASSLKRDSPSYEQYF. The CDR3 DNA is TGTGCCAGCAGTTTAAAACGGGACAGCCCTTCCTACGAGCAGTACTTC.

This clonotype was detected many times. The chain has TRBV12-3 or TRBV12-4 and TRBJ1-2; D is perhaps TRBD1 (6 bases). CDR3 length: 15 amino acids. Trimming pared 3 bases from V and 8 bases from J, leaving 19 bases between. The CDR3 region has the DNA TGTGCCAGCAGTTTTCGTACAGGGAGGACGGAGGGCTACACCTTC. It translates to CASSFRTGRTEGYTF.

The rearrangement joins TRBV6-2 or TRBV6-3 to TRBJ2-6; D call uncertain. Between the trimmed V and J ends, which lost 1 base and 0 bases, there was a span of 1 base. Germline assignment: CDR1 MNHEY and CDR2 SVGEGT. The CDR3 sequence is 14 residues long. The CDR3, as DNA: TGTGCCAGCAGTTACTTCTCTGGGGCCAACGTCCTGACTTTC. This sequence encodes CASSYFSGANVLTF.